The rows below give T cell receptor beta chains drawn from one sample of a study of cytomegalovirus exposure and HLA in healthy donors. Some clones are missing from TCRdb's copy, which holds only in-frame ones; the method was immunoSEQ multiplex PCR. This sample has 150,000 to 200,000 clones, with approximately 80% found just once. Material: PBMCs. The source of these receptors is a woman between 35 and 50 years old in good health and CMV-seronegative. CDR3s include the opening cysteine and the closing phenylalanine or tryptophan. The order of the fields is V gene, J gene, CDR3 protein.

v_gene: TRBV28; j_gene: TRBJ2-7; CDR3aa: CASSPRGIDTIEQYF
v_gene: TRBV21-1; j_gene: TRBJ2-3; CDR3aa: CASSNRIRTSGTISTDTQYF
v_gene: TRBV7-9; j_gene: TRBJ1-1; CDR3aa: CASKRTGGKGDTEAFF
v_gene: TRBV2; j_gene: TRBJ2-7; CDR3aa: CASSEEGQSYEQYF
v_gene: TRBV7-2; j_gene: TRBJ2-7; CDR3aa: CASSLMGTGAPGPRF
v_gene: TRBV6-5; j_gene: TRBJ1-4; CDR3aa: CASSYTVNEKLFF
v_gene: TRBV28; j_gene: TRBJ2-5; CDR3aa: CASSPGLGGETQYF
v_gene: TRBV28; j_gene: TRBJ1-3; CDR3aa: CASRPGGAAGNTIYF
v_gene: TRBV11-3; j_gene: TRBJ2-5; CDR3aa: CASSLTRSGGETQYF
v_gene: TRBV20-1; j_gene: TRBJ2-5; CDR3aa: CSARVGRLIYF
v_gene: TRBV7-6; j_gene: TRBJ2-7; CDR3aa: CASSKGVDSPYETYEQYF
v_gene: TRBV4-3; j_gene: TRBJ2-1; CDR3aa: CASSQETSKVLLVGEQFF
v_gene: TRBV12-5; j_gene: TRBJ2-6; CDR3aa: CASGPRAPSGANVLTF
v_gene: TRBV7-9; j_gene: TRBJ2-1; CDR3aa: CASSPPSDNEQFF
v_gene: TRBV27; j_gene: TRBJ1-1; CDR3aa: CASRSPGTGEAFF
v_gene: TRBV6-1; j_gene: TRBJ2-7; CDR3aa: CASSSPGTGVYEQYF
v_gene: TRBV19; j_gene: TRBJ2-1; CDR3aa: CASSMSGGHYNEQFF
v_gene: TRBV18; j_gene: TRBJ2-3; CDR3aa: CASSSEQGTTDTQYF
v_gene: TRBV6-5; j_gene: TRBJ1-1; CDR3aa: CASSRGTVNTEAFF
v_gene: TRBV6-5; j_gene: TRBJ2-2; CDR3aa: CASRVQGWYGELFF
v_gene: TRBV15; j_gene: TRBJ1-1; CDR3aa: CATSIAGWDTEAFF
v_gene: TRBV19; j_gene: TRBJ2-2; CDR3aa: CASSTGANTGELFF
v_gene: TRBV11-3; j_gene: TRBJ1-1; CDR3aa: CASSRGRQDTEAFF